These 27 T cell receptor beta chains were sequenced from one sample in a study of blood T cells in healthy people across ages. The second PCR ran roughly 7 to 12 cycles with a sample-barcoded 5' primer and J-beta primers. TCRdb reprocessed the 5' RACE reads with MiXCR, giving one entry per CDR3 protein. Of 600,000 to 1,000,000 distinct CDR3 sequences listed, roughly 25% are singletons. The same specimen was also included in a second study, on T cells of mothers and their children.

Source material: blood. These receptors all stem from a boy younger than 18 in good health.

About this clonotype itself: One base away lies a much larger clone, so this may be a sequencing read error. CDR3 nucleotides: TGTGCCAGCAGCTTGGCAGGGGGTTCAGAGACCCAGCACTTC. This encodes CASSLAGGSETQHF. This sequence joins TRBV2 and TRBJ2-5, with 7 bases fitting TRBD1. Looked up from germline, CDR1 is SNHLY and CDR2 is FYNNEI. This CDR3 is 14 amino acids long.

The chain links TRBV12-3 or TRBV12-4 to TRBJ1-4; weak D call: TRBD1 (6 bases). The CDR3 runs to 14 residues. Trimming shortened V by 5 bases and J by 8 bases, and 15 bases separated the two germline ends. The CDR3 sequence is CASSLRRGDEKLFF. The CDR3 region has the DNA TGTGCCAGCAGTCTTCGGAGGGGGGACGAAAAACTGTTTTTT.

The J gene is TRBJ1-2, the V gene TRBV20-1, with TRBD1 identical over 7 bases. The V gene's germline CDR1 is DFQATT and CDR2 SNEGSKA (reference sequence). With 2 bases clipped from V and 3 bases from J, the junction kept 9 bases outside the gene matches. The CDR3 has 15 amino acids. CDR3 residues: CSARLTGIQDYGYTF. The CDR3 nucleotides read TGCAGTGCTAGACTGACAGGGATCCAAGACTATGGCTACACCTTC.

The J gene is TRBJ2-4, the V gene TRBV2; D might be TRBD1 (6 bases). Germline V gene sequence: CDR1 SNHLY, CDR2 FYNNEI. The CDR3 spans 14 residues. The V gene lost 7 bases and the J gene lost 0 bases, with 10 bases spanning the gap. As DNA, the CDR3 is TGTGCCAGCAAAGACAGGCTAGCCAAAAACATTCAGTACTTC. This encodes CASKDRLAKNIQYF.

A few counts support this clonotype. V gene TRBV12-3 or TRBV12-4 combines with J gene TRBJ1-4, with D perhaps matching TRBD1 (6 bases). CDR3 size: 14 residues. V was trimmed by 3 bases and J by 8 bases, leaving 13 bases between them. The CDR3 nucleotides are TGTGCCAGCAGTTTGTCCGGGGGCCTGGAAAAACTGTTTTTT. Protein sequence: CASSLSGGLEKLFF.

This clonotype was seen many times. The V and J genes are TRBV7-2 and TRBJ1-4; the match to TRBD1 covers 8 bases. The CDR3 sequence is 14 residues long. In germline, CDR1 is SGHTA, CDR2 FQGNSA. The J segment lost 8 bases and the V segment lost 4 bases, leaving 6 bases of the junction unmatched. CDR3 loop: CASSSRQGREKLFF. The DNA for the CDR3 is TGTGCCAGCAGCTCTCGACAGGGGCGGGAAAAACTGTTTTTT.

This clonotype was detected a few times. The chain is built from TRBV29-1 and TRBJ2-5; TRBD1 aligns across 8 bases. Unmatched junction bases numbered 4, after V lost 3 bases and J lost 4 bases. Germline V gene sequence: CDR1 SQVTM, CDR2 ANQGSEA. The CDR3 runs to 13 residues. This CDR3 is CSVDRGRSETQYF. As DNA, the CDR3 is TGCAGCGTTGACAGGGGGCGGTCAGAGACCCAGTACTTC.

Of note for this clonotype: A much larger clone sits a single nucleotide away, making a read error possible. V is TRBV20-1 and J is TRBJ1-2; D perhaps matches TRBD1 (5 bases). This CDR3 contains 13 residues. Germline V CDR1 and CDR2: DFQATT, SNEGSKA (reference sequence). Here the CDR3 DNA reads TGCAGTGCCCCAGAGGGGATTAACTATGGCTACGCCTTC. This translates into CSAPEGINYGYAF.

In its sample, this clonotype was seen a few times. This chain connects TRBV29-1 to TRBJ1-1; no firm D call. CDR1 and CDR2 (germline): SQVTM, ANQGSEA. The CDR3 runs to 13 residues. The V gene lost 4 bases and the J gene lost 1 base, with 10 bases spanning the gap. The CDR3, as DNA: TGCAGCGTTGGCACCCCATCGAACACTGAAGCTTTCTTT. Its translation is CSVGTPSNTEAFF.

The DNA of the CDR3 is TGTGCCAGCAGGTCGGGGCCCCAAGAGACCCAGTACTTC. Its translation: CASRSGPQETQYF. This chain uses TRBV28 with TRBJ2-5; D assignment may be TRBD1 or TRBD2 (5 bases each). The CDR3 length is 13 residues. V lost 6 bases, J lost 1 base, and 9 bases lay in between. CDR1 and CDR2 (germline): MDHEN, SYDVKM.

V and J are TRBV12-3 or TRBV12-4 and TRBJ2-2, with TRBD1 identical over 7 bases. V shed 6 bases, J shed 0 bases, and the junction held 7 bases outside the gene matches. CDR3 length equals 16 residues. For the CDR3, the DNA is TGTGCCAGCAGGGGAGACAGGGTATCGAACACCGGGGAGCTGTTTTTT. Protein sequence: CASRGDRVSNTGELFF.

The V gene is TRBV6-5, the J gene TRBJ1-5, with 7 bases that match TRBD1. This CDR3 has 15 amino acids. Germline V lookup: CDR1 MNHEY, CDR2 SVGAGI. V lost 2 bases to trimming and J lost 1 base; unmatched junction nucleotides: 2. The CDR3 coding sequence is TGTGCCAGCAGTTACACGGGACAGAGCAATCAGCCCCAGCATTTT. This gives the protein CASSYTGQSNQPQHF.

The chain is built from TRBV19 and TRBJ1-2; perhaps TRBD1 as D (5 bases). The germline V gene has CDR1 LNHDA and CDR2 SQIVND (reference sequence). The V gene lost 4 bases and the J gene lost 4 bases, with 16 bases spanning the gap. This CDR3 is 15 amino acids long. The CDR3 DNA follows: TGTGCCAGTAGTACAGGGATTGTCGACGGCTATGGCTACACCTTC. Translated, it gives CASSTGIVDGYGYTF.

The chain is built from TRBV11-2 and TRBJ1-2; weak D call: TRBD1 (5 bases). The V gene's germline CDR1 is SGHAT and CDR2 FQNNGV. This CDR3 region has 16 residues. The V and J ends lost 5 bases and 7 bases respectively, with 23 bases between them. The CDR3 reads CASSPTGGTYGSGYTF. DNA of the CDR3: TGTGCCAGCAGCCCCACGGGCGGGACCTACGGGAGTGGCTACACCTTC.

Only a few counts were recorded for this clonotype. CDR3 loop: CASSTAEDYNEQFF. The CDR3 coding sequence is TGTGCCAGCTCAACCGCCGAAGATTACAATGAGCAGTTCTTC. The rearrangement joins TRBV18 to TRBJ2-1, with D unresolved. The V gene's germline CDR1 is KGHSH and CDR2 LQKENI. CDR3 length equals 14 residues. V lost 5 bases and J lost 4, with 12 bases in between.

Points on this clonotype: At one of its ends the junction is not consistent with the germline gene, which may arise from a read error. The rearrangement links TRBV5-6 to TRBJ1-2; no clear D. This CDR3 has 12 residues. Per the germline V gene, CDR1 is SGHDT and CDR2 is YYEEEE. The CDR3 reads CACSVQILGYTF. Written as DNA, the CDR3 is TGTGCCTGCAGCGTACAGATTTTGGGCTACACCTTC.

In regard to this clonotype: Its ends do not fully match the called genes, so a read error is possible. V gene TRBV5-6 combines with J gene TRBJ2-4; TRBD1 agrees at 9 bases. Germline CDR1 reads SGHDT; CDR2 reads YYEEEE. The CDR3 runs 14 residues. Here the CDR3 reads CASSWTGVGNIHYF. The CDR3 DNA is TGTGCCAGCAGCTGGACAGGGGTCGGAAACATTCACTACTTC.

Only a few counts were recorded for this clonotype. An end of the junction differs from the germline gene, which may be a read error. J is TRBJ1-1 and V is TRBV12-3 or TRBV12-4, with a weak D call TRBD1 (5 bases). The CDR3 loop spans 14 amino acids. This CDR3 is CASSLGLTETEALF. The CDR3 DNA reads TGTGCCAGCAGTTTAGGACTGACAGAGACTGAAGCTCTCTTT.

The chain recombines TRBV6-6 with TRBJ2-2; the match to TRBD2 covers 7 bases. V lost 4 bases to trimming and J lost 4 bases; unmatched junction nucleotides: 9. The CDR3 extends over 16 amino acids. CDR1 and CDR2 from the germline V gene are MNHNY and SVGAGI (reference sequence). CDR3 nucleotides: TGTGCCAGCAGTTTTTACCTGGGCGGGAGCACCGGGGAGCTGTTTTTT. Translated: CASSFYLGGSTGELFF.

The chain links TRBV4-3 to TRBJ1-4; D remains ambiguous. The CDR3 has 17 residues. The germline CDR1 and CDR2 sequences are LGHNA and YSLEER. V lost 4 bases and J lost 2, with 17 bases in between. The DNA for the CDR3 is TGCGCCAGCAGCCCTACTCTTCCGGGGTTTACTAATGAAAAACTGTTTTTT. Its protein product is CASSPTLPGFTNEKLFF.

In this sample, this clonotype turned up a few times. The rearrangement links TRBV4-3 to TRBJ2-2; TRBD1 matches 10 bases. Looked up from germline, CDR1 is LGHNA and CDR2 is YSLEER. This CDR3 spans 17 amino acids. V lost 0 bases, J lost 8 bases, and 9 bases stayed unmatched. In DNA form, the CDR3 reads TGCGCCAGCAGCCAAGATTTTAGGGGACAGGGGTCTGGGGAGCTGTTTTTT. It yields the protein CASSQDFRGQGSGELFF.

There are a few counts of this clonotype. At one end, the junction sequence differs from germline, possibly due to a read error. V is TRBV18 and J is TRBJ2-5; TRBD2 might be the D (6 bases). The DNA end lines up better with TRBJ2-1; the J call may be wrong. Germline CDR1 reads KGHSH; CDR2 reads LQKENI. This CDR3 has 13 residues. The CDR3 is CASSPRGSGEQFF. In DNA, the CDR3 is TGCGCCAGCTCCCCCCGGGGGTCGGGTGAGCAGTTCTTC.

This clonotype was picked up a small number of times. This chain links TRBV5-1 with TRBJ1-1; D unresolved. This CDR3 spans 12 amino acids. The V end was cut by 4 bases, the J end by 8 bases, with 12 bases between. Per germline, CDR1 SGHRS and CDR2 YFSETQ. As DNA, the CDR3 is TGCGCCAGCAGCCAGACCCCCGGGGAAGCTTTCTTT. Protein sequence: CASSQTPGEAFF.

This sequence joins TRBV28 and TRBJ2-2; no clear D. Trimming took 5 bases from V and 9 from J, leaving 10 bases between them. Per germline, CDR1 MDHEN and CDR2 SYDVKM. The CDR3 contains 12 residues. The CDR3 sequence is CASSPPPRELFF. The CDR3 nucleotides are TGTGCCAGCAGTCCGCCGCCGCGGGAGCTGTTTTTT.

As regards this clonotype: One end of the junction is discordant with germline, which a read error may explain. The rearrangement uses TRBV5-1 and TRBJ2-1; perhaps TRBD1 as D (6 bases). CDR1 SGHRS and CDR2 YFSETQ come from the germline V gene. The CDR3 runs to 15 residues. The DNA of the CDR3 is TGCGCCACCAGCCCACGGGACATCCATCGGAATGAGCAGTTCTTC. Translation: CATSPRDIHRNEQFF.

This clonotype was seen more than once but under ten times. CDR3 in DNA: TGCGCCAGCAGCCAAGTACAGGGGGTTTCTGAAAAACTGTTTTTT. This gives the protein CASSQVQGVSEKLFF. The V and J genes are TRBV4-1 and TRBJ1-4; 8 nucleotides agree with TRBD1. The germline CDR1 and CDR2 sequences are MGHRA and YSYEKL. The CDR3 covers 15 residues. The V segment lost 1 base and the J segment 7 bases; nucleotides outside the gene matches: 5.

The genes are TRBV10-3 and TRBJ2-2, with D unclear. CDR1 ENHRY and CDR2 SYGVKD come from the germline V gene. Trimming stripped 3 bases from V and 6 bases from J, with 8 bases between. The CDR3 sequence is 13 residues long. The CDR3 DNA reads as TGTGCCATCAGTGACCGCGGATCCGGGGAGCTGTTTTTT. Translating it yields CAISDRGSGELFF.